Presented here are 27 T cell receptor beta chains from one specimen sequenced in a study of shared clonotypes between healthy human individuals. Clones were sequenced by immunoSEQ multiplex PCR, and TCRdb holds only the in-frame ones, with some missing. The data show fewer than 3 million clones, less than 95% seen once. Material: naive CD4+ T cells from PBMCs. Stated subset: CD45RA+ positively selected. These receptor sequences come from a man aged 18 to 29 in good health. Some clones in this sample may be carry-over from other donors' samples.

About this clone itself: Other DNA sequences from this sample encode an identical CDR3 as well. This sequence joins TRBV28 and TRBJ2-7, with 13 positions matching TRBD2. The CDR3 spans 14 residues. J lost 3 bases, V lost 7 bases, and 3 bases had no gene match. Per the germline V gene, CDR1 is MDHEN and CDR2 is SYDVKM. This CDR3 is CASTWTSGSYEQYF. The CDR3 DNA follows: TGTGCCAGCACCTGGACTAGCGGGAGCTACGAGCAGTACTTC. Drawing the rest from reference TRBV28 and TRBJ2-7, the complete variable domain is DVKVTQSSRYLVKRTGEKVFLECVQDMDHENMFWYRQDPGLGLRLIYFSYDVKMKEKGDIPEGYSVSREKKERFSLILESASTNQTSMYLCASTWTSGSYEQYFGPGTRLTVT.

The CDR3, as DNA: TGTGCCAGCCAGCTTAGGAGCACGCCCCCCTATGGCTACACCTTC. As protein: CASQLRSTPPYGYTF. The gene calls are TRBV2 and TRBJ1-2; D uncertain. The CDR3 contains 15 residues. CDR1 is SNHLY, CDR2 FYNNEI, per germline. Between the trimmed V and J ends, which lost 8 bases and 4 bases, there was a span of 20 bases.

This chain connects TRBV18 to TRBJ2-3; 7 bases map to TRBD1. The V and J ends lost 5 bases and 10 bases, in that order; junction bases with no gene match: 12. The germline CDR1 and CDR2 sequences are KGHSH and LQKENI. The CDR3 loop spans 14 amino acids. CDR3 residues: CASSADRVNHAQYF. The CDR3 nucleotides read TGTGCCAGCTCAGCAGACAGGGTGAACCACGCGCAGTATTTT.

This sequence joins TRBV30 and TRBJ2-6; D may match TRBD1 or TRBD2 (5 bases each). Germline CDR1 reads GTSNPN; CDR2 reads SVGIG (reference sequence). The germline V and J ends were trimmed by 8 bases and 1 base, with 9 bases remaining between them. CDR3 size: 13 residues. CDR3 DNA sequence: TGTGCCCGAGGGGATTCTGGGGCCAACGTCCTGACTTTC. Its protein product is CARGDSGANVLTF.

DNA of the CDR3: TGTGCCAGCAGTTACCCGGACAGGGAAGCTTTCTTT. Residues: CASSYPDREAFF. The V gene is TRBV6-5, the J gene TRBJ1-1; 7 bases fit TRBD1. Germline CDR1 MNHEY, CDR2 SVGAGI. The V and J ends lost 2 bases and 8 bases, in that order; junction bases with no gene match: 2. The length of the CDR3 is 12 residues.

Comment on this clone: This CDR3 is also generated by other DNA sequences in the sample. The chain is built from TRBV5-4 and TRBJ2-7; D ambiguous. Trimming removed 0 bases at V and 7 bases at J, with 5 bases between. The CDR3 is 11 amino acids. Germline assignment: CDR1 SGHNT and CDR2 YYREEE (reference sequence). CDR3 DNA sequence: TGTGCCAGCAGCTTGGGTGGGGAGCAGTACTTC. Amino acid sequence: CASSLGGEQYF.

This chain uses TRBV10-1 with TRBJ2-7; 14 positions agree with TRBD2. The CDR3 has 16 amino acids. Trimming at V came to 4 bases and at J to 1 base, leaving 3 bases not matched to a gene. Germline-derived CDR1 and CDR2 are WNHNN and SYGVQD (reference sequence). As DNA, the CDR3 is TGCGCCAGCAGTGCCGGGACTAGCGGGAGTTCCTACGAGCAGTACTTC. This sequence encodes CASSAGTSGSSYEQYF.

This sequence joins TRBV18 and TRBJ2-5, with 8 positions matching TRBD1. The CDR3 extends over 15 amino acids. V gave up 3 bases and J gave up 5 bases; unmatched junction bases: 8. Germline CDR1 reads KGHSH; CDR2 reads LQKENI. The CDR3 is CASSPYQGAFETQYF. CDR3 in DNA: TGTGCCAGCTCACCTTATCAGGGGGCATTTGAGACCCAGTACTTC.

In its sample, this clone was seen once. This chain links TRBV19 with TRBJ1-3; D is unclear. Germline V gene sequence: CDR1 LNHDA, CDR2 SQIVND (reference sequence). The CDR3 is made up of 13 amino acids. Deletions cut 7 bases from V and 2 bases from J, with 9 bases between. Written as DNA, the CDR3 is TGTGCCAGTACCCTGGACCCTGGAAACACCATATATTTT. Translation gives CASTLDPGNTIYF.

The rearrangement joins TRBV28 to TRBJ2-5; D perhaps matches TRBD1 (6 bases). The V gene lost 5 bases and the J gene lost 6 bases, with 28 bases spanning the gap. This CDR3 region has 18 residues. The germline V gene encodes CDR1 MDHEN and CDR2 SYDVKM. The chain's CDR3 is CASSPYGTTRQLGQTQYF. The CDR3 DNA reads as TGTGCCAGCAGTCCCTACGGGACAACTAGACAGTTAGGGCAGACCCAGTACTTC.

The sample holds one count of this clone. This sequence joins TRBV4-1 and TRBJ1-1; D is unresolved. Germline loops: CDR1 MGHRA, CDR2 YSYEKL. The CDR3 sequence is 16 residues long. The V gene lost 1 base and the J gene lost 4 bases, with 16 bases spanning the gap. CDR3 protein: CASSQGLGSMGTEAFF. The CDR3 nucleotides are TGCGCCAGCAGCCAAGGCCTAGGGAGTATGGGCACTGAAGCTTTCTTT.

V is TRBV2 and J is TRBJ2-7; 9 bases agree with TRBD1. CDR1 is SNHLY, CDR2 FYNNEI, per germline. The CDR3 has 14 amino acids. V lost 5 bases to trimming and J lost 1 base; unmatched junction nucleotides: 3. CDR3 protein: CASSRQGVSYEQYF. CDR3 DNA sequence: TGTGCCAGCAGTCGACAGGGGGTGTCCTACGAGCAGTACTTC.

The chain is built from TRBV21-1 and TRBJ2-2; the listed D gene, TRBD1, was not tested against the DNA. TRBV21-1 is listed as a pseudogene. The CDR3 totals 16 residues. As DNA, the CDR3 is TGTGCCAGCAGCTTACGACAGGGCCGTCCACCCGGGGAGCTGTTTTTT. Its protein is CASSLRQGRPPGELFF.

The V gene is TRBV7-9, the J gene TRBJ2-3; D possibly corresponds to TRBD2 (6 bases). The CDR3 consists of 15 residues. The germline V and J ends were trimmed by 8 bases and 3 bases, with 18 bases remaining between them. The germline V gene has CDR1 SEHNR and CDR2 FQNEAQ (reference sequence). For the CDR3, the DNA is TGTGCCAGCGCCGACGGGAGTTGGGAGACAGATACGCAGTATTTT. Protein: CASADGSWETDTQYF.

The rearrangement joins TRBV18 to TRBJ2-1; D call uncertain. CDR1 is KGHSH, CDR2 LQKENI, per germline. The V end lost 2 bases, the J end lost 3 bases, and 8 bases lay between the germline ends. CDR3 length: 14 residues. The CDR3 DNA is TGTGCCAGCTCACCAGCAGCAGTCTACAATGAGCAGTTCTTC. Encoded protein: CASSPAAVYNEQFF.

This rearrangement joins TRBV18 to TRBJ1-1; the D is unclear. Trimming stripped 3 bases from V and 8 bases from J, with 7 bases between. The CDR3 contains 11 residues. Germline V gene data show CDR1 as KGHSH and CDR2 as LQKENI. The CDR3 region is CASSPVFEAFF. CDR3 sequence (DNA): TGTGCCAGCTCACCCGTCTTCGAAGCTTTCTTT.

As to this clone: Additional DNA sequences in this sample encode the identical CDR3. The CDR3 protein is CASSLQGQPQHF. CDR3 DNA: TGTGCCAGCAGCCTACAGGGTCAGCCCCAGCATTTT. The chain uses TRBV28 and TRBJ1-5; D perhaps matches TRBD1 (6 bases). Germline V gene sequence: CDR1 MDHEN, CDR2 SYDVKM. V gave up 6 bases and J gave up 6 bases, with 9 bases separating them. The CDR3 runs 12 residues.

In regard to this clone: This specimen includes other DNA sequences encoding the same CDR3. This chain links TRBV11-2 with TRBJ2-1, with no clear D. Germline CDR1 SGHAT, CDR2 FQNNGV. The CDR3 length is 12 residues. V was pared by 3 bases and J by 7 bases, with 7 bases between. The CDR3 DNA sequence: TGTGCCAGCAGCTTTTCTGGGAATGAGCAGTTCTTC. This gives the protein CASSFSGNEQFF.

The gene calls are TRBV6-6 and TRBJ1-4; 7 bases fit TRBD1. CDR3 length: 15 amino acids. Germline values: CDR1 MNHNY, CDR2 SVGAGI (reference sequence). Trimming removed 0 bases from V and 6 bases from J; junction bases left unmatched: 4. The CDR3 nucleotides are TGTGCCAGCAGTTACTCTGCAGGGGGGGATGAAAAACTGTTTTTT. This codes for CASSYSAGGDEKLFF.

V usage is TRBV6-5 and J usage is TRBJ2-3, with D perhaps matching TRBD1 (6 bases). Trimming removed 4 bases at V and 2 bases at J, with 10 bases between. Germline assignment: CDR1 MNHEY and CDR2 SVGAGI. The CDR3 consists of 14 residues. The CDR3 is CASSSTGFTDTQYF. CDR3 bases: TGTGCCAGCAGTTCTACAGGGTTCACAGATACGCAGTATTTT.

The chain employs TRBV5-4 and TRBJ2-1; 9 nucleotides align to TRBD2. V dropped 4 bases and J dropped 4; count of bases not matched to a gene: 15. CDR1 and CDR2 from the germline V gene are SGHNT and YYREEE (reference sequence). CDR3 length: 18 amino acids. This chain's CDR3 is CASSPGIGRTSDYNEQFF. The CDR3 nucleotides read TGTGCCAGCAGCCCCGGGATAGGGAGGACTAGCGATTACAATGAGCAGTTCTTC.

The chain has TRBV18 and TRBJ2-1; a possible D gene is TRBD2 (5 bases). Germline V gene data show CDR1 as KGHSH and CDR2 as LQKENI. The CDR3 totals 13 residues. V was cut by 6 bases and J by 7 bases, with 13 bases left in between. In DNA form, the CDR3 reads TGTGCCAGCTCCCCGGCAAGGAGGAATGAGCAGTTCTTC. Translated: CASSPARRNEQFF.

The chain is built from TRBV16 and TRBJ1-5; TRBD1 matches at 7 bases. With V trimmed by 4 bases and J by 0 bases, 9 bases remained unmatched. Germline V gene sequence: CDR1 KGHSY, CDR2 FQNENV. This CDR3 region has 17 residues. The CDR3 here is CASSLLPGTDSNQPQHF. The CDR3 DNA sequence: TGTGCCAGCAGCCTTCTTCCCGGGACAGATAGCAATCAGCCCCAGCATTTT.

Worth noting for this clone: This specimen includes other DNA sequences encoding the same CDR3. This rearrangement joins TRBV27 to TRBJ2-3; D is unresolved. The CDR3 has 11 residues. Germline CDR1 and CDR2: MNHEY and SMNVEV (reference sequence). V shed 3 bases and J shed 4 bases, with 2 bases lying between them. CDR3 sequence reads: CASSFPDTQYF. The DNA for the CDR3 is TGTGCCAGCAGTTTTCCAGATACGCAGTATTTT.

The chain joins TRBV6-5 to TRBJ2-3, with D uncertain. V shed 7 bases and J shed 7 bases, with 12 bases lying between them. The CDR3 contains 12 residues. Germline CDR1 and CDR2: MNHEY and SVGAGI. CDR3 nucleotide sequence: TGTGCCAGCACTGGGCCCCAGTATACGCAGTATTTT. This encodes CASTGPQYTQYF.

This clone was recorded once. The genes are TRBV6-1 and TRBJ1-5, with TRBD1 identical over 8 bases. V trimming: 7 bases; J trimming: 7 bases; junction bases outside the gene matches: 6. Germline CDR1 reads MNHNS; CDR2 reads SASEGT. This CDR3 is 13 amino acids long. The CDR3 loop reads CASNRQGIQPQHF. In DNA, the CDR3 is TGTGCCAGCAATCGACAGGGGATCCAGCCCCAGCATTTT.

CDR3 protein: CASSFQAGDEQFF. CDR3 DNA: TGTGCCAGCAGCTTTCAAGCGGGAGATGAGCAGTTCTTC. V and J are TRBV11-1 and TRBJ2-1; TRBD2 aligns across 8 bases. Germline V gene lookup returns CDR1 SGHAT and CDR2 FQDESV (reference sequence). This CDR3 is 13 amino acids long. With 3 bases clipped from V and 8 bases from J, the junction kept 3 bases outside the gene matches. The full variable domain, with the rest looked up from reference TRBV11-1 and TRBJ2-1, is EAEVAQSPRYKITEKSQAVAFWCDPISGHATLYWYRQILGQGPELLVQFQDESVVDDSQLPKDRFSAERLKGVDSTLKIQPAELGDSAMYLCASSFQAGDEQFFGPGTRLTVL.